This T cell receptor beta chain was identified during a study of T cell repertoires in cytomegalovirus infection. Study context: Public TCR beta signature analysis indicated the presence of both CMV infection and matching HLA type.

Regarding this clonotype: Its target is not known.

Findings of the study overall: People with CMV and the relevant HLA were identified by cumulative public TCR beta family frequency. HLA-C-restricted, CMV-specific TCR beta clonotypes were dominant ex vivo.

V dropped 2 bases and J dropped 2 bases, with 16 bases sitting between them. The CDR3 sequence is 17 residues long. The germline V gene encodes CDR1 SEHNR and CDR2 FQNEAQ (reference sequence). Via MiXCR, TCRdb re-called the reads, giving one row per CDR3 protein. This repertoire shows 450,000 to 650,000 distinct CDR3 sequences, around 40% found once; its top ten account for about half. The chain joins TRBV7-9 to TRBJ1-5; possible D gene TRBD1, 5 bases. The receptor's source is a human donor in good health (CMV status not recorded). Some clones in this sample may be carry-over from other donors' samples. The sequencing here drew on cultured PBMCs, taken from culture after CMV antigen stimulation. CDR3 nucleotides: TGTGCCAGCAGCTTAATCAGCGGGGGTAGTGGCAATCAGCCCCAGCATTTT. It encodes CASSLISGGSGNQPQHF. The full variable domain, in which reference TRBV7-9 and TRBJ1-5 provide the parts outside the CDR3, is DTGVSQNPRHKITKRGQNVTFRCDPISEHNRLYWYRQTLGQGPEFLTYFQNEAQLEKSRLLSDRFSAERPKGSFSTLEIQRTEQGDSAMYLCASSLISGGSGNQPQHFGDGTRLSIL.